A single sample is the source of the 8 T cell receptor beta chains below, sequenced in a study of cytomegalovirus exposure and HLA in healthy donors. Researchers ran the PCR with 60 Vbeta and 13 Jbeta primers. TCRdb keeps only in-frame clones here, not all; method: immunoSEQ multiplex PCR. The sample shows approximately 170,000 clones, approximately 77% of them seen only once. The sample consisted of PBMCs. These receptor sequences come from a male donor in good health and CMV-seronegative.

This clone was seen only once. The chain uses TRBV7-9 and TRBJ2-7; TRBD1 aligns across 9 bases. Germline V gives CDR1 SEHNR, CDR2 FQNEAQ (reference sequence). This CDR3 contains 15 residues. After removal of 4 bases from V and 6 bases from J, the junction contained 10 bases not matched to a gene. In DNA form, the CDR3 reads TGTGCCAGCAGCTCACACCGGGACAGGGTAGGCGAGCAGTACTTC. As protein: CASSSHRDRVGEQYF. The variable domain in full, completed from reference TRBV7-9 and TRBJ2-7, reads DTGVSQNPRHKITKRGQNVTFRCDPISEHNRLYWYRQTLGQGPEFLTYFQNEAQLEKSRLLSDRFSAERPKGSFSTLEIQRTEQGDSAMYLCASSSHRDRVGEQYFGPGTRLTVT.

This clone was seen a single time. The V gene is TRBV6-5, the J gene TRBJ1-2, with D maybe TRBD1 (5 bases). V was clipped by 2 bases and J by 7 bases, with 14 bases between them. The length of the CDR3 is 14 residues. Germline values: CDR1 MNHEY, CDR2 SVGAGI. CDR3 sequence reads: CASSYGAGMGGYTF. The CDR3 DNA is TGTGCCAGCAGTTACGGGGCGGGGATGGGTGGCTACACCTTC.

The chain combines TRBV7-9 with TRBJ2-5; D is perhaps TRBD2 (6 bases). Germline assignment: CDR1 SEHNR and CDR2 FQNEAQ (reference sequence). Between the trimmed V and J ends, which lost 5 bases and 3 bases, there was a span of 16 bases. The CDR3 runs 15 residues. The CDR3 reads CASSEGLYNEETQYF. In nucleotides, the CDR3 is TGTGCCAGCAGCGAGGGACTCTATAATGAAGAGACCCAGTACTTC.

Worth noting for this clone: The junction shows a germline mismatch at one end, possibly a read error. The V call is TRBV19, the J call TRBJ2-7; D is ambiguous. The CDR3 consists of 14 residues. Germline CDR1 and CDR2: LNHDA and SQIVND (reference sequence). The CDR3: CVSSISRQSYEQYF. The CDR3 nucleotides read TGTGTCAGTAGTATATCCAGGCAAAGCTACGAGCAGTACTTC. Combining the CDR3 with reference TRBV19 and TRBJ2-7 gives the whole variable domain DGGITQSPKYLFRKEGQNVTLSCEQNLNHDAMYWYRQDPGQGLRLIYYSQIVNDFQKGDIAEGYSVSREKKESFPLTVTSAQKNPTAFYLCVSSISRQSYEQYFGPGTRLTVT.

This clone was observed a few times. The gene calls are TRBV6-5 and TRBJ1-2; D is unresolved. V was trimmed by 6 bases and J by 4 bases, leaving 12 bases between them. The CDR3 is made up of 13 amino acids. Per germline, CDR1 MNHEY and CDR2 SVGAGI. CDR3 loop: CASSPQNLYGYTF. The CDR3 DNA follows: TGTGCCAGCAGCCCGCAGAACCTCTATGGCTACACCTTC.

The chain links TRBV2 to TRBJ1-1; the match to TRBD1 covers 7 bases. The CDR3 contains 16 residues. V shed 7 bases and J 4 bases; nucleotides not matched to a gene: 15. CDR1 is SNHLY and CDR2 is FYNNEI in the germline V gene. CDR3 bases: TGTGCCAGCACCACCCTCGGTAGACAGGGTGGCACTGAAGCTTTCTTT. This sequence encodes CASTTLGRQGGTEAFF. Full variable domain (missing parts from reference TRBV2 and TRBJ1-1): EPEVTQTPSHQVTQMGQEVILRCVPISNHLYFYWYRQILGQKVEFLVSFYNNEISEKSEIFDDQFSVERPDGSNFTLKIRSTKLEDSAMYFCASTTLGRQGGTEAFFGQGTRLTVV.

The DNA of the CDR3 is TGTGCCACCAGCAGAGATCCCTGGAAGGGGAGGGATGAAAAACTGTTTTTT. Amino acid sequence: CATSRDPWKGRDEKLFF. The chain couples TRBV15 to TRBJ1-4; tentative D call: TRBD1 (5 bases). This CDR3 comprises 17 residues. CDR1 and CDR2 from the germline V gene are LNHNV and YYDKDF (reference sequence). V lost 0 bases and J lost 6, with 17 bases in between. The full variable domain, in which reference TRBV15 and TRBJ1-4 provide the parts outside the CDR3, is DAMVIQNPRYQVTQFGKPVTLSCSQTLNHNVMYWYQQKSSQAPKLLFHYYDKDFNNEADTPDNFQSRRPNTSFCFLDIRSPGLGDTAMYLCATSRDPWKGRDEKLFFGSGTQLSVL.

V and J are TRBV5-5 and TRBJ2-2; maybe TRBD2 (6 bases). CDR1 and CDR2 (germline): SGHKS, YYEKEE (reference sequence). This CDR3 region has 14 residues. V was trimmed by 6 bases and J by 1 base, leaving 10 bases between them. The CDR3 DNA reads TGTGCCAGCACCGAAGCGGGGAACACCGGGGAGCTGTTTTTT. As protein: CASTEAGNTGELFF. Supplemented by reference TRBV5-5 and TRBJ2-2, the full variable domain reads DAGVTQSPTHLIKTRGQQVTLRCSPISGHKSVSWYQQVLGQGPQFIFQYYEKEERGRGNFPDRFSARQFPNYSSELNVNALLLGDSALYLCASTEAGNTGELFFGEGSRLTVL.